This T cell receptor (beta chain) was sequenced for a study of blood T cells in healthy people across ages. Across the study: About one barcoded beta molecule per two T cells was captured by template switching. Study-level points and caveats: When set beside aged donors, long-lived donors presented more naive CD4+ cells and higher diversity. Any changes in expanded clonotypes were possibly confounded, as donor CMV status remained unknown. Estimated diversity across one million T cells was deemed an underestimate.

Germline CDR1 is SNHLY and CDR2 is FYNNEI. V was pared by 6 bases and J by 2 bases, with 10 bases between. The CDR3 has 13 residues. Alongside a J-beta primer mix, a sample-barcoded 5' primer served in a second PCR lasting about 7 to 11 cycles. TCRdb reanalysed the 5' RACE reads using MiXCR and keeps one entry per CDR3 protein. Altogether 950,000 to 1,200,000 distinct CDR3 sequences are present, more than 30% being singletons, with the ten largest covering 13%. This clonotype has just a few counts. What it recognizes is unknown. The V call is TRBV2, the J call TRBJ1-2, with D hard to call. Specimen: blood. The source of this sequence is a man between 18 and 29 years old in good health. CDR3: CASRERENYGYTF. In DNA form, the CDR3 reads TGTGCCAGCAGAGAGCGGGAAAACTATGGCTACACCTTC.